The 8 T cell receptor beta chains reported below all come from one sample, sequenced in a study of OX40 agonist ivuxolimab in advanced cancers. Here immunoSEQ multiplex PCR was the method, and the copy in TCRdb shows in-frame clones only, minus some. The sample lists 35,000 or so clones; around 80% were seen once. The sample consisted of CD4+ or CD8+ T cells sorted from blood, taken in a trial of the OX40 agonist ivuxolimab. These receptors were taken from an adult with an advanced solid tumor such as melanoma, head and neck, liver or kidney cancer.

The CDR3 reads CASSFSGGEAFF. In nucleotides, the CDR3 is TGTGCCAGCAGCTTTTCGGGGGGTGAAGCTTTCTTT. The chain couples TRBV5-6 to TRBJ1-1, with D possibly being TRBD1 (5 bases). V lost 2 bases and J lost 7, with 9 bases in between. The CDR3 runs 12 residues. Germline V CDR1 and CDR2: SGHDT, YYEEEE. Together with reference TRBV5-6 and TRBJ1-1, the CDR3 gives the full variable domain: DAGVTQSPTHLIKTRGQQVTLRCSPKSGHDTVSWYQQALGQGPQFIFQYYEEEERQRGNFPDRFSGHQFPNYSSELNVNALLLGDSALYLCASSFSGGEAFFGQGTRLTVV.

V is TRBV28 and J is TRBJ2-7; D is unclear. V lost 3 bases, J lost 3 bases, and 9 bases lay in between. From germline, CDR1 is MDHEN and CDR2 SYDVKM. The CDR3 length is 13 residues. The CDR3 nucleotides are TGTGCCAGCAGTTTTGGCGGCGGCTACGAGCAGTACTTC. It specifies CASSFGGGYEQYF.

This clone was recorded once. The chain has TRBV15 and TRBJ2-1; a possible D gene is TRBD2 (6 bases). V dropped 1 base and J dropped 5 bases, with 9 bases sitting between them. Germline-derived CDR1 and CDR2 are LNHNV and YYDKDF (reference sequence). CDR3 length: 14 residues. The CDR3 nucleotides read TGTGCCACCAGCAGAGGGGACTGGGACAATGAGCAGTTCTTC. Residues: CATSRGDWDNEQFF.

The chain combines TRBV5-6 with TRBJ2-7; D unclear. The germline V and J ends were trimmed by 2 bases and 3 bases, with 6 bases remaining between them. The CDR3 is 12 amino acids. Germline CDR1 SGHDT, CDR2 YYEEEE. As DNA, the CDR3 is TGTGCCAGCAGCTTACGGTTCTACGAGCAGTACTTC. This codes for CASSLRFYEQYF. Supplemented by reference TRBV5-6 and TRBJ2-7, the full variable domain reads DAGVTQSPTHLIKTRGQQVTLRCSPKSGHDTVSWYQQALGQGPQFIFQYYEEEERQRGNFPDRFSGHQFPNYSSELNVNALLLGDSALYLCASSLRFYEQYFGPGTRLTVT.

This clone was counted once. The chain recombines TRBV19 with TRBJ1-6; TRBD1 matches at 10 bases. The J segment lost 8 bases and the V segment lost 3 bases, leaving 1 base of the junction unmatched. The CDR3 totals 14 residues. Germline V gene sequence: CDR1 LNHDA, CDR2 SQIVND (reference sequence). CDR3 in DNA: TGTGCCAGTAGTATTGACAGGGGGCATTCACCCCTCCACTTT. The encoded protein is CASSIDRGHSPLHF.

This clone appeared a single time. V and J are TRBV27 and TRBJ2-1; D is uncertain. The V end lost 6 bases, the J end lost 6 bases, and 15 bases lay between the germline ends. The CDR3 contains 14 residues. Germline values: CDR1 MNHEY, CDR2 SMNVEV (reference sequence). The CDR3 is CASSPPSLGNEQFF. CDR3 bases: TGTGCCAGCAGCCCCCCCTCACTGGGCAATGAGCAGTTCTTC.

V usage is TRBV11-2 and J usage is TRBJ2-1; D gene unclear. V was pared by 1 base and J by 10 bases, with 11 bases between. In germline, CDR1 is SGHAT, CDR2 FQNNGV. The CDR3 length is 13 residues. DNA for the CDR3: TGTGCCAGCAGCTTAGGCGCACCCTTAGAGCAGTTCTTC. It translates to CASSLGAPLEQFF.

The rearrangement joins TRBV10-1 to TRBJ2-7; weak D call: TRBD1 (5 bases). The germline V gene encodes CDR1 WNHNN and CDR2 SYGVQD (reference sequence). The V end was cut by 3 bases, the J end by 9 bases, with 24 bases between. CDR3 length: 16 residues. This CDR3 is CASSEHPAGKYYRQYF. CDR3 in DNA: TGCGCCAGCAGTGAACACCCGGCAGGGAAGTATTATAGGCAGTACTTC.